The clone carrying this T cell receptor (beta chain) has more than one count but fewer than ten. Its specificity is not known. TCRalpha and TCRbeta libraries used 5'RACE with constant-segment primers and UMIs. Using its own MiXCR run on the 5' RACE reads, TCRdb lists one record per CDR3 protein. Found here are 350,000 to 500,000 distinct CDR3 sequences, around 22% of them singletons; the top ten hold 13%. This sample is drawn from a study of T-cell memory formation after mild COVID-19. Germline V CDR1 and CDR2: MNHEY, SVGEGT. CDR3 length: 18 amino acids. With 8 bases clipped from V and 9 bases from J, the junction kept 22 bases outside the gene matches. Study results and limitations: The appearance of some responding clones in pre-infection memory suggested that cross-reactive memory joined. Shrinking CD4+ clones resided mostly in CM and EM, and CD8+ ones in EMRA.

The sequenced material came from PBMCs or a T cell subset sorted from them (not recorded which). The TCR sequence derives from an adult woman who had mild COVID-19 (a few samples of this study predate the infection). Cell type and time point are not known. The V and J genes are TRBV6-2 or TRBV6-3 and TRBJ2-1, with TRBD2 identical over 10 bases. CDR3 protein: CASGRASGGAAQRSEQFF. The CDR3 DNA reads as TGTGCCAGCGGAAGGGCTAGCGGGGGCGCAGCGCAGCGTAGTGAGCAGTTCTTC.